This TCR beta chain emerged from a study of CD8 T cells in Susac syndrome. RNA was extracted with the RNeasy kit, and a quantity of roughly 0.5 to 1 ug was reverse transcribed using random hexamers. The authors amplified TCR beta CDR3 across 54 Vbeta and 13 Jbeta using immunoSEQ multiplex PCR. TCRdb analysed the immunoSEQ multiplex PCR reads with MiXCR anew, one entry per CDR3 protein. This table has around 300,000 distinct CDR3 sequences, 92% appearing once. The CDR3 extends over 12 amino acids. Trimming removed 2 bases from V and 8 bases from J, with 4 bases in between. Looked up from germline, CDR1 is MNHNY and CDR2 is SVGAGI (reference sequence). Sequencing of TCR beta was performed on blood CD8+ T cells and on blood CD4+ T cells. The multiple sclerosis control group was made up of treatment-naive patients with stable or active relapsing-remitting disease.

Sequenced material: CD4+ T cells from PBMCs. This clonotype originated in a human donor with multiple sclerosis. This rearrangement joins TRBV6-6 to TRBJ1-6; D remains ambiguous. CDR3 in DNA: TGTGCCAGCAGTTACAGGGATTCACCCCTCCACTTT. It is translated as CASSYRDSPLHF.